The 23 T cell receptor beta chains below all came from one sample that was sequenced in a study of regulatory T cells in long-lasting Graves disease. Time point given: newly diagnosed GD, antithyroid drugs for less than 3 months. RNA extracted from PBMCs served as the sequencing template. Both iRepertoire HTBI primers and Arm-PCR of CDR3 regions were used to build the TCR beta libraries. TCRdb re-called the multiplex PCR reads with MiXCR, one entry per CDR3 protein. The table has a few hundred thousand distinct CDR3 sequences, 15% to 20% seen once. These same records also appear under a second study, on T cells in Graves' hyperthyroidism and ophthalmopathy.

The sample consisted of peripheral blood mononuclear cells (PBMCs), taken at new diagnosis, from a patient treated with antithyroid drugs. The receptor source for this set is a woman aged 25 to 39 with Graves disease.

Turning to this clonotype: At one boundary the junction diverges from the germline segment, which might be a read error. The chain uses TRBV18 and TRBJ2-2; D gene uncertain. The CDR3 length is 14 residues. Germline loops: CDR1 KGHSH, CDR2 LQKENI. The CDR3 sequence is CASSPPQRTGELFF. The DNA of the CDR3 is TGTGCCAGCTCTCCACCACAGAGAACCGGGGAGCTGTTTTTT.

This clonotype was seen repeatedly, ten times or more. The V and J genes are TRBV27 and TRBJ2-1, with TRBD2 identical over 7 bases. This CDR3 spans 14 amino acids. The J segment lost 2 bases and the V segment lost 10 bases, leaving 8 bases of the junction unmatched. Germline V gene sequence: CDR1 MNHEY, CDR2 SMNVEV (reference sequence). CDR3 sequence: CATKGLVAYNEQFF. Written as DNA, the CDR3 is TGTGCCACCAAAGGACTAGTAGCCTACAATGAGCAGTTCTTC.

This clonotype showed up many times. The chain employs TRBV5-1 and TRBJ2-4, with 10 bases matching TRBD1. The length of the CDR3 is 15 residues. Trimming took 0 bases from V and 8 from J; bases not matched to a gene: 5. Looked up from germline, CDR1 is SGHRS and CDR2 is YFSETQ. The CDR3 nucleotides read TGCGCCAGCAGCTTGGCGGGACAGGGGCTTGACATTCAGTACTTC. This sequence encodes CASSLAGQGLDIQYF. Filled out from reference TRBV5-1 and TRBJ2-4, the complete variable domain reads KAGVTQTPRYLIKTRGQQVTLSCSPISGHRSVSWYQQTPGQGLQFLFEYFSETQRNKGNFPGRFSGRQFSNSRSEMNVSTLELGDSALYLCASSLAGQGLDIQYFGAGTRLSVL.

This clonotype came up many times. Its ends do not fully match the called genes, so a read error is possible. The J gene is TRBJ1-5, the V gene TRBV5-8, with 7 bases matching TRBD1. CDR1 is SGHTS, CDR2 YDEGEE, per germline. There are 15 residues in the CDR3. CDR3 coding DNA: TGTGCCAGCAGACACAGGGGCGGTTCAAATCAGCCCCGGCATTTT. Amino acids: CASRHRGGSNQPRHF. Complete variable domain (other parts from reference TRBV5-8 and TRBJ1-5): EAGVTQSPTHLIKTRGQQATLRCSPISGHTSVYWYQQALGLGLQFLLWYDEGEERNRGNFPPRFSGRQFPNYSSELNVNALELEDSALYLCASRHRGGSNQPRHFGDGTRLSIL.

Concerning this clonotype itself: A read error may explain this, as a much larger clone is one base away. The conserved final phenylalanine or tryptophan is absent from the CDR3, which likely points to a read error. V gene TRBV10-1 combines with J gene TRBJ2-7, with D possibly matching TRBD2 (5 bases). Germline V gene sequence: CDR1 WNHNN, CDR2 SYGVQD (reference sequence). The length of the CDR3 is 14 residues. With 3 bases removed from V and 6 bases from J, the gap between germline ends came to 15 bases. The CDR3 reads CASSELAGGAEQYS. The CDR3 nucleotides read TGCGCCAGCAGTGAATTGGCAGGAGGAGCCGAGCAGTACTCC.

There are a few counts of this clonotype. The chain joins TRBV7-9 to TRBJ2-1, with TRBD1 identical over 8 bases. V lost 3 bases, J lost 4 bases, and 5 bases stayed unmatched. The CDR3 runs 15 residues. Germline V gene data show CDR1 as SEHNR and CDR2 as FQNEAQ (reference sequence). The DNA for the CDR3 is TGTGCCAGCAGCTTTCCAGGGGGCGCTTACAATGAGCAGTTCTTC. Protein product: CASSFPGGAYNEQFF.

This chain links TRBV6-2 or TRBV6-3 with TRBJ1-2, with 10 positions matching TRBD1. V was pared by 4 bases and J by 4 bases, with 9 bases of the junction left unmatched. CDR3 length equals 16 residues. The V gene's germline CDR1 is MNHEY and CDR2 SVGEGT. CDR3 DNA: TGTGCCAGCAGTTCGACAGGGGGCGGGTATAGCTATGGCTACACCTTC. Protein product: CASSSTGGGYSYGYTF.

This clonotype was detected ten times or more. V gene TRBV28 combines with J gene TRBJ1-2; TRBD1 might be the D (5 bases). Germline V CDR1 and CDR2: MDHEN, SYDVKM. CDR3 length equals 13 residues. V lost 3 bases and J lost 1, with 6 bases in between. CDR3 DNA: TGTGCCAGCAGTTTGAGGGGTAACTATGGCTACACCTTC. This translates into CASSLRGNYGYTF.

This clonotype was seen many times. The chain links TRBV2 to TRBJ1-2; weak D call: TRBD1 (5 bases). From germline, CDR1 is SNHLY and CDR2 FYNNEI. This CDR3 spans 12 amino acids. V was shortened by 4 bases and J by 7 bases, with 10 bases between the two germline ends. CDR3 sequence: CASSVGAGGYTF. In DNA, the CDR3 is TGTGCCAGCAGTGTTGGGGCGGGTGGCTACACCTTC.

This clonotype was seen ten or more times. The chain recombines TRBV9 with TRBJ1-5, with 8 bases matching TRBD1. Germline lookup yields CDR1 SGDLS and CDR2 YYNGEE. The CDR3 runs to 16 residues. V was pared by 0 bases and J by 11 bases, with 13 bases of the junction left unmatched. The chain's CDR3 is CASSVAPGDRLRAQHF. DNA of the CDR3: TGTGCCAGCAGCGTAGCTCCGGGGGACAGGCTAAGGGCCCAGCATTTT.

This clonotype was picked up many times. V usage is TRBV12-3 or TRBV12-4 and J usage is TRBJ2-2, with TRBD1 identical over 7 bases. The junction had 10 bases not matched to a gene; V was cut back by 5 bases and J by 4 bases. The CDR3 sequence is 16 residues long. The CDR3 region has the DNA TGTGCCAGCAGTGATAACAGGGGTTACACCACCGGGGAGCTGTTTTTT. As protein: CASSDNRGYTTGELFF.

This clonotype has a count of ten or more. The chain combines TRBV5-1 with TRBJ2-2; maybe TRBD1 (6 bases). The CDR3 has 16 amino acids. Germline V CDR1 and CDR2: SGHRS, YFSETQ. V shed 4 bases and J shed 1 base, with 14 bases lying between them. The chain's CDR3 is CASSPQGSLNTGELFF. The CDR3 bases are TGCGCCAGCAGCCCTCAGGGGTCCCTGAACACCGGGGAGCTGTTTTTT. The full variable domain, its missing parts supplied by reference TRBV5-1 and TRBJ2-2, is KAGVTQTPRYLIKTRGQQVTLSCSPISGHRSVSWYQQTPGQGLQFLFEYFSETQRNKGNFPGRFSGRQFSNSRSEMNVSTLELGDSALYLCASSPQGSLNTGELFFGEGSRLTVL.

This clonotype was counted at least ten times. This rearrangement joins TRBV9 to TRBJ1-4; 10 nucleotides line up with TRBD1. From germline, CDR1 is SGDLS and CDR2 YYNGEE. This CDR3 contains 15 residues. V lost 1 base, J lost 8 bases, and 5 bases stayed unmatched. CDR3 region: CASSVQPGQGEKLFF. The CDR3, as DNA: TGTGCCAGCAGCGTACAGCCGGGACAGGGGGAAAAACTGTTTTTT.

V usage is TRBV2 and J usage is TRBJ2-3; D is perhaps TRBD2 (5 bases). The germline V and J ends were trimmed by 4 bases and 2 bases, with 7 bases remaining between them. Germline V CDR1 and CDR2: SNHLY, FYNNEI. This CDR3 has 13 residues. The CDR3 nucleotides read TGTGCCAGCAGTGGCGACTACACAGATACGCAGTATTTT. Protein: CASSGDYTDTQYF. The variable domain in full, with the rest retrieved from reference TRBV2 and TRBJ2-3, is EPEVTQTPSHQVTQMGQEVILRCVPISNHLYFYWYRQILGQKVEFLVSFYNNEISEKSEIFDDQFSVERPDGSNFTLKIRSTKLEDSAMYFCASSGDYTDTQYFGPGTRLTVL.

This clonotype has ten or more counts. This chain joins TRBV6-9 and TRBJ1-5, with TRBD1 matching 7 bases. Trimming at V came to 4 bases and at J to 7 bases, leaving 7 bases not matched to a gene. The germline gives CDR1 MNHGY, CDR2 SVAAGI. This CDR3 comprises 14 residues. The CDR3 DNA is TGTGCCAGCAGTTGGCCAGGGGGGACCCAGCCCCAGCATTTT. This sequence encodes CASSWPGGTQPQHF.

At least ten counts were recorded for this clonotype. The V and J genes are TRBV20-1 and TRBJ1-1; 8 nucleotides line up with TRBD1. This CDR3 contains 13 residues. The V gene end was trimmed by 1 base and the J gene end by 4 bases; junction bases not matched to a gene: 2. Per germline, CDR1 DFQATT and CDR2 SNEGSKA (reference sequence). CDR3 in DNA: TGCAGTGCTAGAGTAACAGGGGGCACTGAAGCTTTCTTT. This translates into CSARVTGGTEAFF.

This clonotype appeared many times. This chain uses TRBV7-2 with TRBJ2-7, with 9 bases aligning to TRBD1. The V gene's germline CDR1 is SGHTA and CDR2 FQGNSA. The CDR3 has 14 amino acids. The ends lost 5 bases at V and 6 bases at J; junction bases unmatched: 8. This chain's CDR3 is CASSLPTGGLEQYF. The DNA for the CDR3 is TGTGCCAGCAGCCTCCCCACAGGGGGCCTCGAGCAGTACTTC. The full variable domain, its missing parts supplied by reference TRBV7-2 and TRBJ2-7, is GAGVSQSPSNKVTEKGKDVELRCDPISGHTALYWYRQSLGQGLEFLIYFQGNSAPDKSGLPSDRFSAERTGGSVSTLTIQRTQQEDSAVYLCASSLPTGGLEQYFGPGTRLTVT.

This clonotype was counted only a few times. V usage is TRBV20-1 and J usage is TRBJ1-5; D uncertain. The V and J ends lost 3 bases and 6 bases respectively, with 12 bases between them. The germline V gene encodes CDR1 DFQATT and CDR2 SNEGSKA (reference sequence). This CDR3 comprises 13 residues. This chain's CDR3 is CSARWRIGQPQHF. In DNA, the CDR3 is TGCAGTGCTAGGTGGAGGATTGGTCAGCCCCAGCATTTT.

In its sample, this clonotype was seen many times. V usage is TRBV5-1 and J usage is TRBJ1-1, with D unresolved. CDR3 length equals 14 residues. Trimming took off 6 bases at V and 0 bases at J, with 12 bases between the two ends. Germline lookup yields CDR1 SGHRS and CDR2 YFSETQ. This CDR3 reads CASIWAGVNTEAFF. The CDR3 region has the DNA TGCGCCAGCATCTGGGCAGGCGTGAACACTGAAGCTTTCTTT.

This clonotype occurred many times. This chain joins TRBV12-3 or TRBV12-4 and TRBJ1-2, with 10 positions matching TRBD1. The J segment lost 5 bases and the V segment lost 3 bases, leaving 6 bases of the junction unmatched. The CDR3 covers 15 residues. CDR3 sequence reads: CASSLPTGGRYGYTF. In DNA form, the CDR3 reads TGTGCCAGCAGTTTGCCGACAGGGGGCCGGTATGGCTACACCTTC.

Many counts were recorded for this clonotype. The genes are TRBV7-8 and TRBJ2-5, with D perhaps given as TRBD1 or TRBD2 (5 bases each). Trimming took off 1 base at V and 4 bases at J, with 7 bases between the two ends. This CDR3 is built from 13 residues. Germline values: CDR1 SGHVS, CDR2 FQNEAQ. For the CDR3, the DNA is TGTGCCAGCAGCTTAGAGGGGAGAGAGACCCAGTACTTC. Protein product: CASSLEGRETQYF.

This clonotype was recorded at least ten times. V is TRBV20-1 and J is TRBJ2-5; weak D call: TRBD2 (5 bases). Germline V gives CDR1 DFQATT, CDR2 SNEGSKA (reference sequence). This CDR3 is built from 13 residues. Deletions cut 5 bases from V and 4 bases from J, with 14 bases between. The chain's CDR3 is CSASPGGPETQYF. In nucleotides, the CDR3 is TGCAGTGCTTCCCCGGGCGGGCCAGAGACCCAGTACTTC.

There are many counts of this clonotype. This sequence joins TRBV20-1 and TRBJ2-7; possible D gene TRBD1, 6 bases. There are 16 residues in the CDR3. V lost 0 bases and J 0 bases, leaving 15 bases between the germline ends. In germline, CDR1 is DFQATT, CDR2 SNEGSKA (reference sequence). CDR3 loop: CSARDPTGQSSYEQYF. The CDR3 region has the DNA TGCAGTGCTAGAGACCCGACAGGCCAATCCTCCTACGAGCAGTACTTC.